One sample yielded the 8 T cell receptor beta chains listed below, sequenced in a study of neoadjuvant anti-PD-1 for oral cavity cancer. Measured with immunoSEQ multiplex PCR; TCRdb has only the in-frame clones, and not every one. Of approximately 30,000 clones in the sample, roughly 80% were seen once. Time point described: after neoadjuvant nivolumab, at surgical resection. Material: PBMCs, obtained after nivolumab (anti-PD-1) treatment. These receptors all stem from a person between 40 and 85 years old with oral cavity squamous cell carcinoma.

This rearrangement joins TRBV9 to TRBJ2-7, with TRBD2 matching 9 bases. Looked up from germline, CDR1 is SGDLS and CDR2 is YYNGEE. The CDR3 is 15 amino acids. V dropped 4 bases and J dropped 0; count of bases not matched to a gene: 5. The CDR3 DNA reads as TGTGCCAGCAGCCCCGCGGGGGGGTTCTCCTACGAGCAGTACTTC. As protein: CASSPAGGFSYEQYF.

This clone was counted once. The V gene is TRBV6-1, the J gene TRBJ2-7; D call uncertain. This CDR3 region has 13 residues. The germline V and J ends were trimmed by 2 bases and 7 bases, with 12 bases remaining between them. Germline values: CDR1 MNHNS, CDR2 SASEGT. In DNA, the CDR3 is TGTGCCAGCAGTGAAACCTTGGGCCGTGAGCAGTACTTC. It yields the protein CASSETLGREQYF.

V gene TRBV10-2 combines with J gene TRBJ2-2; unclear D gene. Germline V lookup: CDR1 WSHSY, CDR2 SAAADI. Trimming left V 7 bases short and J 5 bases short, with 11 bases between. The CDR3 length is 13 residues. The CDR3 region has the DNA TGCGCCAGCACGGTAGGGTTGACCGGGGAGCTGTTTTTT. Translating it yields CASTVGLTGELFF.

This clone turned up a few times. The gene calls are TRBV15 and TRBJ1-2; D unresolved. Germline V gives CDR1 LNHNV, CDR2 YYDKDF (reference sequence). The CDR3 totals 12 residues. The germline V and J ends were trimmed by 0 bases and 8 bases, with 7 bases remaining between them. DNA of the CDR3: TGTGCCACCAGCAGAGATAATTGGGGCTACACCTTC. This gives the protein CATSRDNWGYTF.

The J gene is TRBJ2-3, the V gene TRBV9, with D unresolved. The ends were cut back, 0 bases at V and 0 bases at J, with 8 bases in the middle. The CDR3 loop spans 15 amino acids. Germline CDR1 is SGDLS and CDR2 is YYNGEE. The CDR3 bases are TGTGCCAGCAGCGTAGGCGCAGGAAGCACAGATACGCAGTATTTT. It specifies CASSVGAGSTDTQYF.

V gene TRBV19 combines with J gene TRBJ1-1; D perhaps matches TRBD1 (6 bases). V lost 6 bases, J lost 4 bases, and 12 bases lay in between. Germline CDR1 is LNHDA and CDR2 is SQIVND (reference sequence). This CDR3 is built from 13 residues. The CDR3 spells CASSSGHSTEAFF. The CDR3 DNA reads TGTGCCAGTAGCTCGGGACACTCCACTGAAGCTTTCTTT. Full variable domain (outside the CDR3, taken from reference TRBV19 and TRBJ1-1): DGGITQSPKYLFRKEGQNVTLSCEQNLNHDAMYWYRQDPGQGLRLIYYSQIVNDFQKGDIAEGYSVSREKKESFPLTVTSAQKNPTAFYLCASSSGHSTEAFFGQGTRLTVV.

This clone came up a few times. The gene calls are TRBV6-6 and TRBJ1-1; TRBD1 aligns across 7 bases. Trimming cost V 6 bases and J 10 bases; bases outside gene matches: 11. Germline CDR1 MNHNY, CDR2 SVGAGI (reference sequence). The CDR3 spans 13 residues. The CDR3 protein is CASSPGQALTAFF. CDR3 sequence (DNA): TGTGCCAGCAGCCCCGGACAGGCCTTAACAGCTTTCTTT.

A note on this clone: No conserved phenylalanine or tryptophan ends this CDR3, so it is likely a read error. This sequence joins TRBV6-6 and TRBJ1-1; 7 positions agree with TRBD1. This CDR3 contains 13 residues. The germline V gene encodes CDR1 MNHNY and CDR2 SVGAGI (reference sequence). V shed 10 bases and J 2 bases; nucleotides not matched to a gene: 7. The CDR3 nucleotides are TGTGCCACTAAGGGGGCGGTCAACACTGAAGCTTTCCTT. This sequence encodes CATKGAVNTEAFL.